The 23 T cell receptor beta chains listed next were all sequenced from one sample in a study of molecular identifiers for immune sequencing clone quantification. TCRdb called the PCR reads again in MiXCR, with one record for every CDR3 protein. The sample lists under 800,000 distinct CDR3 sequences, about 25% occurring once. Sequenced input: naive CD8+ T cells from blood, with Jurkat cell RNA spiked in. Subset denoted: FACS-sorted CD8+CD4-CCR7+CD45RA+ naive T cells. The receptors stem from a human donor in good health. Some libraries in this study had Jurkat cell RNA spiked in.

This clonotype was detected ten times or more. The chain combines TRBV7-8 with TRBJ1-1; D remains unclear. The CDR3 has 13 amino acids. The germline V and J ends were trimmed by 3 bases and 1 base, with 6 bases remaining between them. CDR1 and CDR2 (germline): SGHVS, FQNEAQ. The DNA for the CDR3 is TGTGCCAGCAGCTTTGACCCGAACACTGAAGCTTTCTTT. This codes for CASSFDPNTEAFF.

Ten or more counts support this clonotype. V gene TRBV5-1 combines with J gene TRBJ2-3, with 8 bases that match TRBD1. CDR1 is SGHRS, CDR2 YFSETQ, per germline. CDR3 length equals 15 residues. The trim removed 3 bases at V and 6 bases at J, leaving 9 bases unmatched. The chain's CDR3 is CASSSTTSGGDTQYF. In nucleotides, the CDR3 is TGCGCCAGCAGCTCGACCACCTCAGGGGGCGATACGCAGTATTTT.

A remark on this clonotype: Sequence at one end of the junction differs from germline and may be a read error. This sequence joins TRBV9 and TRBJ2-5, with D maybe TRBD1 (6 bases). This CDR3 contains 13 residues. Germline loops: CDR1 SGDLS, CDR2 YYNGEE. DNA for the CDR3: TGTGCCAGCAGGGGACAAGACCAAGGGACCCAGTACTTC. Its protein product is CASRGQDQGTQYF.

This clonotype was seen a few times. This sequence joins TRBV7-9 and TRBJ2-2; D perhaps matches TRBD2 (7 bases). Germline V lookup: CDR1 SEHNR, CDR2 FQNEAQ (reference sequence). CDR3 length equals 17 residues. The V end lost 4 bases, the J end lost 4 bases, and 19 bases lay between the germline ends. The CDR3 protein is CASSSLLGGQVTGELFF. In nucleotides, the CDR3 is TGTGCCAGCAGCTCCTTGTTGGGGGGGCAGGTCACCGGGGAGCTGTTTTTT.

The chain has TRBV20-1 and TRBJ1-2; 10 nucleotides agree with TRBD1. V shed 5 bases, J shed 7 bases, and the junction held 10 bases outside the gene matches. CDR1 is DFQATT and CDR2 is SNEGSKA in the germline V gene (reference sequence). This CDR3 has 14 residues. CDR3 protein: CSAWQTGGGPGYTF. In nucleotides, the CDR3 is TGCAGTGCTTGGCAGACAGGGGGCGGGCCTGGCTACACCTTC.

With regard to this clonotype: A read error may be the cause here, since a much bigger clone is one base away. The chain recombines TRBV19 with TRBJ2-1; D is perhaps TRBD1 or TRBD2 (5 bases each). The CDR3 has 13 residues. V lost 3 bases to trimming and J lost 5 bases, with 8 bases between them. The germline V gene has CDR1 LNHDA and CDR2 SQIVND (reference sequence). The CDR3 DNA is TGTGCCAGTAGTATCGTGGGACACAATGAGCAGTTCTTC. It specifies CASSIVGHNEQFF.

The gene calls are TRBV29-1 and TRBJ2-1; possibly TRBD1 for D (5 bases). The CDR3 runs 16 residues. V dropped 2 bases and J dropped 4 bases, with 18 bases sitting between them. CDR1 and CDR2 from the germline V gene are SQVTM and ANQGSEA. The CDR3 nucleotides are TGCAGCGTTGAACTTTCCGACAGACCCAGTTACAATGAGCAGTTCTTC. Translated, it gives CSVELSDRPSYNEQFF.

Worth noting for this clonotype: At one boundary the junction diverges from the germline segment, which might be a read error. The chain couples TRBV27 to TRBJ2-7; 8 nucleotides match TRBD1. The V gene's germline CDR1 is MNHEY and CDR2 SMNVEV (reference sequence). The CDR3 spans 14 residues. The chain's CDR3 is CASSPGGAFYEQHF. The CDR3 DNA reads TGTGCCAGCAGCCCAGGGGGCGCTTTCTACGAGCAGCACTTC.

The genes are TRBV2 and TRBJ2-7, with D uncertain. There are 11 residues in the CDR3. V lost 7 bases, J lost 3 bases, and 7 bases lay in between. The germline V gene has CDR1 SNHLY and CDR2 FYNNEI. The CDR3: CASIWGYEQYF. The CDR3 region has the DNA TGTGCCAGCATCTGGGGCTACGAGCAGTACTTC.

Points on this clonotype: A single base separates this from a much larger clone, so it may be a read error. The chain has TRBV20-1 and TRBJ2-3, with D perhaps given as TRBD1 or TRBD2 (5 bases each). This CDR3 has 14 amino acids. Germline V gene lookup returns CDR1 DFQATT and CDR2 SNEGSKA (reference sequence). DNA of the CDR3: TGCAGTGCTAGAACATGGACTGCCACAGGTACGCAGTATTTT. It encodes CSARTWTATGTQYF.

This clonotype appeared many times. The chain is built from TRBV14 and TRBJ2-3; unclear D gene. In germline, CDR1 is SGHDN, CDR2 FVKESK. The CDR3 contains 16 residues. V shed 8 bases and J shed 0 bases, with 18 bases lying between them. This CDR3 is CASATLEAASTDTQYF. DNA for the CDR3: TGTGCCAGCGCGACTCTAGAAGCAGCAAGCACAGATACGCAGTATTTT. The full variable domain, its missing parts supplied by reference TRBV14 and TRBJ2-3, is EAGVTQFPSHSVIEKGQTVTLRCDPISGHDNLYWYRRVMGKEIKFLLHFVKESKQDESGMPNNRFLAERTGGTYSTLKVQPAELEDSGVYFCASATLEAASTDTQYFGPGTRLTVL.

The table lists this clonotype with many counts. This chain uses TRBV25-1 with TRBJ2-7, with D unresolved. V was cut by 2 bases and J by 1 base, with 9 bases left in between. Germline CDR1 and CDR2: MGHDK and SYGVNS. This CDR3 is built from 14 residues. The chain's CDR3 is CASSEVGSSYEQYF. CDR3 DNA: TGTGCCAGCAGTGAAGTCGGCAGTTCCTACGAGCAGTACTTC.

About this clonotype itself: Sequence at one end of the junction differs from germline and may be a read error. The rearrangement joins TRBV7-9 to TRBJ2-2; TRBD2 might be the D (5 bases). The CDR3 spans 15 residues. The germline V gene encodes CDR1 SEHNR and CDR2 FQNEAQ (reference sequence). Written as DNA, the CDR3 is TGTGCCAGCAGCTTGTTGGGAGAGAACACCGGGGTGCTGTTCTTT. This gives the protein CASSLLGENTGVLFF.

This clonotype was recorded at least ten times. The rearrangement links TRBV15 to TRBJ2-3; 10 nucleotides line up with TRBD2. The trim removed 4 bases at V and 5 bases at J, leaving 3 bases unmatched. CDR1 and CDR2 from the germline V gene are LNHNV and YYDKDF (reference sequence). The CDR3 has 14 residues. The CDR3, as DNA: TGTGCCACCAGCAAGTGGACTAGCGGAGATACGCAGTATTTT. Protein sequence: CATSKWTSGDTQYF.

There are many counts of this clonotype. Germline is not matched at one junction end, which may reflect a read error. This chain joins TRBV7-7 and TRBJ2-2; D may be TRBD2 (8 bases). The CDR3 has 16 residues. Germline loops: CDR1 SSHAT, CDR2 FNYEAQ (reference sequence). The CDR3 reads CASSSPGGDSAGELFF. The CDR3 DNA reads TGTGCTAGCAGCTCCCCCGGGGGGGACAGTGCCGGGGAGCTGTTTTTT.

Only one count was recorded for this clonotype. The conserved phenylalanine or tryptophan is not found at the CDR3 terminus, so this likely reflects a read error. The rearrangement links TRBV30 to TRBJ1-5; the D is unclear. The length of the CDR3 is 15 residues. Looked up from germline, CDR1 is GTSNPN and CDR2 is SVGIG (reference sequence). V shed 2 bases and J shed 2 bases, with 13 bases lying between them. CDR3 residues: CAWSQGNGGNQPQHL. The DNA for the CDR3 is TGTGCCTGGAGTCAAGGGAATGGGGGCAATCAGCCCCAGCATTTA.

At least ten counts were recorded for this clonotype. The rearrangement joins TRBV7-2 to TRBJ2-3; 14 bases fit TRBD2. Trimming at V came to 6 bases and at J to 4 bases, leaving 6 bases not matched to a gene. CDR1 and CDR2 (germline): SGHTA, FQGNSA. The CDR3 loop spans 16 amino acids. The chain's CDR3 is CASSSRLAGGADTQYF. The CDR3 nucleotides read TGTGCCAGCAGTTCCCGACTAGCGGGGGGGGCAGATACGCAGTATTTT.

At least ten counts were recorded for this clonotype. This chain's CDR3 is CSARDLAGDSYEQYF. Here the CDR3 DNA reads TGCAGTGCTAGAGACCTAGCGGGGGACTCCTACGAGCAGTACTTC. This chain uses TRBV20-1 with TRBJ2-7; 10 bases are shared with TRBD2. The ends lost 0 bases at V and 0 bases at J; junction bases unmatched: 2. The CDR3 is 15 amino acids. Germline assignment: CDR1 DFQATT and CDR2 SNEGSKA (reference sequence).

This clonotype was counted between two and nine times. A much larger clonotype is one base distant, so this may be a read error. The CDR3 is CASSLMAYEKLFF. CDR3 nucleotides: TGTGCCAGCAGCTTAATGGCTTATGAAAAACTGTTTTTT. The chain is built from TRBV7-2 and TRBJ1-4; D call uncertain. This CDR3 has 13 residues. Germline-derived CDR1 and CDR2 are SGHTA and FQGNSA. Trimming removed 2 bases from V and 6 bases from J, with 7 bases in between.

The V gene is TRBV10-1, the J gene TRBJ2-5, with D uncertain. The germline V gene encodes CDR1 WNHNN and CDR2 SYGVQD (reference sequence). The CDR3 totals 13 residues. The V and J ends lost 2 bases and 1 base respectively, with 5 bases between them. The CDR3 DNA reads TGCGCCAGCAGTGAGGACACCCAAGAGACCCAGTACTTC. Translating gives CASSEDTQETQYF.

With respect to this clonotype: Being one base from a much bigger clone, this may be a read error. The chain recombines TRBV6-5 with TRBJ2-7; weak D call: TRBD1 (6 bases). The CDR3 totals 16 residues. The germline CDR1 and CDR2 sequences are MNHEY and SVGAGI. CDR3 nucleotide sequence: TGTGCCAGCAGTTACTCGTTCCTCCAGGGGTTCTACGAGCTGTACTTC. Its translation: CASSYSFLQGFYELYF.

This clonotype was observed many times. The chain employs TRBV9 and TRBJ1-2, with D perhaps TRBD1 (5 bases). There are 16 residues in the CDR3. Looked up from germline, CDR1 is SGDLS and CDR2 is YYNGEE. The ends were cut back, 0 bases at V and 3 bases at J, with 15 bases in the middle. The CDR3, as DNA: TGTGCCAGCAGCGTAGATCGTACAGGAGTCTACTATGGCTACACCTTC. Amino acids: CASSVDRTGVYYGYTF. The complete variable domain, with remaining parts taken from reference TRBV9 and TRBJ1-2, reads DSGVTQTPKHLITATGQRVTLRCSPRSGDLSVYWYQQSLDQGLQFLIQYYNGEERAKGNILERFSAQQFPDLHSELNLSSLELGDSALYFCASSVDRTGVYYGYTFGSGTRLTVV.

The table lists this clonotype with many counts. The rearrangement joins TRBV7-9 to TRBJ2-7; D gene ambiguous. The CDR3 length is 14 residues. Trimming shortened V by 0 bases and J by 3 bases, and 9 bases separated the two germline ends. Germline-derived CDR1 and CDR2 are SEHNR and FQNEAQ (reference sequence). CDR3: CASSLAPEFYEQYF. For the CDR3, the DNA is TGTGCCAGCAGCTTAGCTCCAGAATTCTACGAGCAGTACTTC.